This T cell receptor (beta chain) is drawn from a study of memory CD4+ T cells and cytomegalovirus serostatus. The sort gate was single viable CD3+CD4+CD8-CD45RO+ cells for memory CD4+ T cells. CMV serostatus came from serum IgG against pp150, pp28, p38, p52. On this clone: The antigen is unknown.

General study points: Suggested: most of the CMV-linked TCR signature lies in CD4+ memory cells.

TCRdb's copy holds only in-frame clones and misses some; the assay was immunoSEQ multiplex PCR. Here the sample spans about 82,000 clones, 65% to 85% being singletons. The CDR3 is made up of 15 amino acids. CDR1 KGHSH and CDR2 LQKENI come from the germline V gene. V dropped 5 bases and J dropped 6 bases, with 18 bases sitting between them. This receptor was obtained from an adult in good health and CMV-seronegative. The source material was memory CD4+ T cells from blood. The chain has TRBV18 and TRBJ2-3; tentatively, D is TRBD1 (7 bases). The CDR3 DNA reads TGTGCCAGCTCAGCAGGGGGAGGTTATACGGATACGCAGTATTTT. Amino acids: CASSAGGGYTDTQYF.